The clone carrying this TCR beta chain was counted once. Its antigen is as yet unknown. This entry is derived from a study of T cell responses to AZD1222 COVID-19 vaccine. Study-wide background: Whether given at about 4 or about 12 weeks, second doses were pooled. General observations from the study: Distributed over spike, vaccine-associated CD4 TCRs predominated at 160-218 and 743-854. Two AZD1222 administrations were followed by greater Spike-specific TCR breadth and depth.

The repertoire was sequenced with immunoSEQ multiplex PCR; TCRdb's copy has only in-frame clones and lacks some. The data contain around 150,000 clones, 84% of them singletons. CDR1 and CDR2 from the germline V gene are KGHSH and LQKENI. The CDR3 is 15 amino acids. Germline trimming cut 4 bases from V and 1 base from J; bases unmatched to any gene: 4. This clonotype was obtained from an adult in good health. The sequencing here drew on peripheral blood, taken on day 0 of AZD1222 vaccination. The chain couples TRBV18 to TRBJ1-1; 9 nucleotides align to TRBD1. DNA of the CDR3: TGTGCCAGCTCACGGAGACAGGGGGGGAACACTGAAGCTTTCTTT. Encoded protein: CASSRRQGGNTEAFF.